This T cell receptor (beta chain) was captured in a study of cytomegalovirus exposure and HLA in healthy donors. Whole-study findings and limits: Near-uniform donor sequencing depth was presumed by presence/absence analyses.

Those who donated were healthy bone marrow donors. Worth noting for this clone: The antigen is undetermined.

PCR used 60 Vbeta primers and 13 Jbeta primers. Here immunoSEQ multiplex PCR was the method, and the copy in TCRdb shows in-frame clones only, minus some. Here the sample spans about 190,000 clones, roughly 80% being singletons. After removal of 3 bases from V and 4 bases from J, the junction contained 6 bases not matched to a gene. The germline CDR1 and CDR2 sequences are SNHLY and FYNNEI. This CDR3 contains 15 residues. The V and J genes are TRBV2 and TRBJ1-5; 7 nucleotides agree with TRBD1. Input material: PBMCs. This clonotype was sampled from a woman aged 25 to 39 in good health and CMV-seropositive. The CDR3 DNA follows: TGTGCCAGCAGTGATAGGGGGCACCCTAATCAGCCCCAGCATTTT. Protein sequence: CASSDRGHPNQPQHF. Drawing the rest from reference TRBV2 and TRBJ1-5, the complete variable domain is EPEVTQTPSHQVTQMGQEVILRCVPISNHLYFYWYRQILGQKVEFLVSFYNNEISEKSEIFDDQFSVERPDGSNFTLKIRSTKLEDSAMYFCASSDRGHPNQPQHFGDGTRLSIL.